What follows are 3 T cell receptor beta chains derived from one specimen sequenced in a study of T cell repertoires in aging, cancer and after chemotherapy. Rearranged V-D-J TRB sequences were amplified with a mixed TRB-A/B primer pool. MiXCR was run by TCRdb on the multiplex PCR reads, yielding one entry per CDR3 protein. The profile covers approximately 7,600 distinct CDR3 sequences, with 40% appearing a single time and 14% to 15% taken by the ten largest. Peripheral blood genomic DNA, not sorted cells or RNA, was the template. Sequencing was performed on blood. Every receptor here comes from a human donor in good health.

The genes are TRBV6-5 and TRBJ1-4; D might be TRBD1 (5 bases). V dropped 6 bases and J dropped 6 bases, with 14 bases sitting between them. The CDR3 spans 14 residues. The germline V gene has CDR1 MNHEY and CDR2 SVGAGI. CDR3 protein: CASREQGIDEKLFF. The DNA for the CDR3 is TGTGCCAGCAGGGAGCAGGGTATCGATGAAAAACTGTTTTTT.

The V gene is TRBV20-1, the J gene TRBJ2-7; TRBD1 matches at 8 bases. V shed 5 bases, J shed 3 bases, and the junction held 9 bases outside the gene matches. CDR3 length equals 14 residues. Germline V gene lookup returns CDR1 DFQATT and CDR2 SNEGSKA (reference sequence). Written as DNA, the CDR3 is TGCAGTGCTGGTAAAACAGGGGGATACTACGAGCAGTACTTC. Its protein product is CSAGKTGGYYEQYF.

V usage is TRBV28 and J usage is TRBJ2-3; 7 nucleotides agree with TRBD2. Germline V gene sequence: CDR1 MDHEN, CDR2 SYDVKM. The CDR3 runs 14 residues. V dropped 10 bases and J dropped 4; count of bases not matched to a gene: 11. As DNA, the CDR3 is TGTGCCACCCAAGGCGGCGGGGGATCAGATACGCAGTATTTT. Amino acid sequence: CATQGGGGSDTQYF.